The rows below give T cell receptor beta chains drawn from one sample of a study of OX40 agonist ivuxolimab in advanced cancers. TCRdb's copy holds only in-frame clones and misses some; the assay was immunoSEQ multiplex PCR. The sample comprises about 91,000 clones, more than 80% of which are singletons, and around 0.21% rests with the top ten. The source was CD4+ or CD8+ T cells sorted from blood, collected in a trial of the OX40 agonist ivuxolimab. The receptor source for this set is an adult with an advanced solid tumor such as melanoma, head and neck, liver or kidney cancer. Each CDR3 is given with its conserved first and last residue. The D gene is left open where the match is weak. Size values are once, few and many counts, or a class for expanded clones, and some rows have none.

v_gene	len	abundance	d_gene	j_gene	CDR3aa	CDR3nt
TRBV5-1	15	.	TRBD1	TRBJ2-3	CASSLGQGLADTQYF	TGCGCCAGCAGCCTCGGACAGGGGTTGGCAGATACGCAGTATTTT
TRBV28	15	.	.	TRBJ2-7	CASSSTVGGAYEQYF	TGTGCCAGCAGTTCAACGGTTGGCGGCGCCTACGAGCAGTACTTC
TRBV7-7	15	.	.	TRBJ2-2	CASSLGLAGTGELFF	TGTGCTAGCAGCTTAGGGTTAGCTGGAACCGGGGAGCTGTTTTTT
TRBV19	15	.	TRBD2	TRBJ2-4	CASSILVAGGDIQYF	TGTGCCAGTAGTATACTCGTAGCGGGAGGGGACATTCAGTACTTC
TRBV2	12	.	.	TRBJ2-7	CASNYIPYEQYF	TGTGCCAGCAATTACATCCCCTACGAGCAGTACTTC
TRBV4-2	13	.	.	TRBJ2-3	CASSRTLEDTQYF	TGTGCCAGCAGCCGCACGCTCGAAGATACGCAGTATTTT
TRBV13	14	.	TRBD1	TRBJ2-7	CASSLRDSSYEQYF	TGTGCCAGCAGCCTCCGGGACAGTTCCTACGAGCAGTACTTC
TRBV5-4	13	.	.	TRBJ2-2	CASSRKNTGELFF	TGTGCCAGCTCCCGGAAGAACACCGGGGAGCTGTTTTTT
TRBV9	13	.	.	TRBJ1-4	CASSAGPNEKLFF	TGTGCCAGCAGCGCAGGACCTAATGAAAAACTGTTTTTT
TRBV10-3	17	.	TRBD1	TRBJ2-7	CAINTGQGSSAKGEQYF	TGTGCCATCAATACGGGACAGGGGAGTTCTGCTAAGGGCGAGCAGTACTTC
TRBV2	15	.	.	TRBJ1-2	CASSVGRTGTYGYTF	TGTGCCAGCAGTGTAGGACGAACAGGGACCTATGGCTACACCTTC
TRBV5-6	15	.	TRBD2	TRBJ2-2	CASSFGLVVAGELFF	TGTGCCAGCAGCTTCGGACTAGTGGTGGCCGGGGAGCTGTTTTTT
TRBV5-1	14	.	TRBD1	TRBJ2-3	CATADRVSTDTQYF	TGCGCCACCGCGGACAGGGTGAGCACAGATACGCAGTATTTT
TRBV27	13	.	.	TRBJ1-1	CASSPHSTRRAFF	TGTGCCAGCAGTCCCCACTCGACAAGAAGGGCTTTCTTT
TRBV18	15	once	.	TRBJ2-1	CASSPSQGNYNEQFF	TGTGCCAGCTCACCAAGTCAGGGGAACTACAATGAGCAGTTCTTC
TRBV14	15	.	.	TRBJ2-3	CASSQVGSSTDTQYF	TGTGCCAGCAGCCAAGTGGGCAGTAGCACAGATACGCAGTATTTT
TRBV5-1	14	.	TRBD1	TRBJ2-3	CASSSVTGTDTQYF	TGCGCCAGCAGCTCAGTGACAGGGACAGATACGCAGTATTTT
TRBV11-2	14	.	.	TRBJ1-5	CASSLTDSNQPQHF	TGTGCCAGCAGCTTAACAGATAGCAATCAGCCCCAGCATTTT
TRBV5-1	16	.	.	TRBJ1-1	CASSLIGPHMNTEAFF	TGCGCCAGCAGCTTGATTGGCCCGCATATGAACACTGAAGCTTTCTTT
TRBV28	16	.	TRBD1	TRBJ2-7	CASSPQGAGSSYEQYF	TGTGCCAGCAGTCCCCAGGGGGCGGGAAGCTCCTACGAGCAGTACTTC
TRBV18	16	.	TRBD1	TRBJ1-4	CASSQQGASTNEKLFF	TGTGCCAGCTCACAACAGGGGGCTTCAACTAATGAAAAACTGTTTTTT
TRBV18	15	once	.	TRBJ2-6	CASSSYNSGANVLTF	TGTGCCAGCTCATCATATAACTCTGGGGCCAACGTCCTGACTTTC
TRBV28	16	.	TRBD1	TRBJ1-5	CASSLPTGGSLQPQHF	TGTGCCAGCAGTTTACCTACAGGGGGCAGTCTTCAGCCCCAGCATTTT
TRBV5-6	15	.	.	TRBJ1-3	CASSAGLLSGNTIYF	TGTGCCAGCAGCGCCGGACTGCTATCTGGAAACACCATATATTTT
TRBV7-8	16	.	.	TRBJ1-3	CASSFSWGPSGNTIYF	TGTGCCAGCAGCTTCAGCTGGGGGCCGTCGGGAAACACCATATATTTT
TRBV28	13	.	.	TRBJ2-2	CASSFSNTGELFF	TGTGCCAGCAGCTTTTCGAACACCGGGGAGCTGTTTTTT
TRBV28	13	.	.	TRBJ2-7	CASAGLSSYEQYF	TGTGCCAGCGCGGGACTTAGCTCCTACGAGCAGTACTTC
TRBV29-1	12	.	.	TRBJ2-7	CSVKTGPYEQYF	TGCAGCGTAAAGACAGGCCCCTACGAGCAGTACTTC
TRBV4-3	19	.	.	TRBJ2-2	CASSQGYRGGQLVAGELFF	TGCGCCAGCAGCCAAGGATATAGGGGGGGACAGCTGGTCGCCGGGGAGCTGTTTTTT
TRBV5-3	13	.	.	TRBJ1-2	CARSWDGVGGYTF	TGTGCCAGAAGCTGGGATGGGGTAGGCGGCTACACCTTC
TRBV10-1	13	few	.	TRBJ1-6	CASSESNNSPLHF	TGCGCCAGCAGTGAGTCGAATAATTCACCCCTCCACTTT
TRBV5-8	16	.	TRBD2	TRBJ2-1	CASSSYSGAVYNEQFF	TGTGCCAGCAGCTCCTATAGCGGGGCCGTCTACAATGAGCAGTTCTTC
TRBV18	15	once	.	TRBJ1-3	CASSQEGSSGNTIYF	TGTGCCAGCTCCCAAGAAGGGAGCTCTGGAAACACCATATATTTT
TRBV7-3	15	once	.	TRBJ2-6	CASSLGRAGANVLTF	TGTGCCAGCAGCTTAGGACGGGCTGGGGCCAACGTCCTGACTTTC
TRBV5-1	15	.	.	TRBJ1-4	CASSLPGATNEKLFF	TGCGCCAGCAGCTTGCCCGGCGCAACTAATGAAAAACTGTTTTTT
TRBV28	15	.	.	TRBJ1-4	CASSSFRGTNEKLFF	TGTGCCAGCAGTTCCTTCAGGGGTACTAATGAAAAACTGTTTTTT
TRBV18	13	.	.	TRBJ2-7	CASSPPRQGEQYF	TGTGCCAGCTCACCACCCCGGCAGGGCGAGCAGTACTTC
TRBV7-8	14	.	.	TRBJ2-7	CASNHAGAGTGPYF	TGTGCCAGCAACCACGCAGGGGCAGGAACGGGACCGTACTTC
TRBV10-1	12	.	.	TRBJ2-7	CASTGEGYEQYF	TGCGCCAGCACAGGGGAGGGCTACGAGCAGTACTTC
TRBV11-2	15	.	.	TRBJ2-1	CASSPSRNSYNEQFF	TGTGCCAGCAGCCCGAGCAGGAACTCCTACAATGAGCAGTTCTTC
TRBV15	15	.	.	TRBJ2-3	CATSRASRTADTQYF	TGTGCCACCAGCAGAGCCTCGCGGACCGCAGATACGCAGTATTTT
TRBV4-2	14	.	.	TRBJ1-6	CASSQGRGNSPLHF	TGTGCCAGCAGCCAAGGGAGGGGAAATTCACCCCTCCACTTT
TRBV30	17	.	.	TRBJ2-3	CAWRPRILADHTDTQYF	TGTGCCTGGAGACCACGAATTCTAGCAGACCACACAGATACGCAGTATTTT
TRBV5-1	14	.	.	TRBJ1-1	CASSTPGGVGAAFF	TGCGCCAGCAGCACACCCGGGGGTGTCGGGGCAGCTTTCTTT
TRBV5-4	20	.	.	TRBJ2-6	CASSFVAGASNPSGANVLTF	TGTGCCAGCAGCTTTGTCGCAGGTGCCTCAAACCCCTCTGGGGCCAACGTCCTGACTTTC
TRBV9	16	.	.	TRBJ2-5	CASSADGRLGRETQYF	TGTGCCAGCAGCGCAGACGGACGCCTGGGGCGGGAGACCCAGTACTTC